This entry is about one T cell receptor (beta chain). Its antigen is unidentified. The identical CDR3 is also encoded by other nucleotide sequences in the sample. The method was immunoSEQ multiplex PCR; TCRdb's version includes in-frame clones alone and lacks a portion of them. Among 50,000 or so clones, around 67% were seen once, and the ten largest hold about 14%. This entry comes from a study of PD-1 blockade in classical Hodgkin lymphoma. As for the study in general: The study gave patients nivolumab 3 mg/kg intravenously every 2 weeks. Overall study results and limits: Complete responders' diversity at baseline resembled that of newly diagnosed patients. Exclusion was the outcome for patients who began nivolumab under 1 year after ASCT.

Germline loops: CDR1 SGHTA, CDR2 FQGNSA. The CDR3 sequence is 14 residues long. Trimming shortened V by 2 bases and J by 1 base, and 9 bases separated the two germline ends. Following autologous stem cell transplantation, relapse occurred in every patient, and exposure to brentuximab vedotin varied. Sample: peripheral blood mononuclear cells (PBMCs), taken before the second cycle of nivolumab. The receptor was derived from a human donor with classical Hodgkin lymphoma. The rearrangement joins TRBV7-2 to TRBJ2-7, with D possibly matching TRBD2 (5 bases). The CDR3 region has the DNA TGTGCCAGCAGCTTAAATCGGGGATCCTACGAGCAGTACTTC. This encodes CASSLNRGSYEQYF.